These T cell receptor beta chains were read from a single sample in a study of shared clonotypes between healthy human individuals. Method: immunoSEQ multiplex PCR; TCRdb's copy keeps in-frame clones and lacks some. Altogether about 2.1 million clones are present, just over 90% being singletons, with the ten largest covering around 1.7%. Specimen: naive CD8+ T cells from PBMCs. These receptors were taken from a man in his late teens or twenties in good health. Some clones in this sample may be carry-over from other donors' samples. CDR3s include the opening cysteine and the closing phenylalanine or tryptophan. A D gene is named only where the DNA matches it firmly. Part of the rows lack a size; the others show once, few, many or a class for expanded clones.

V,J,size,D,CDR3,DNA
TRBV27,TRBJ2-2,-,-,CASSRGTRDLYTGELFF,TGTGCCAGCAGTCGCGGAACTAGAGACTTATACACCGGGGAGCTGTTTTTT
TRBV19,TRBJ2-3,-,-,CASRVDISSTDTQYF,TGTGCCAGTAGAGTGGACATCTCTAGCACAGATACGCAGTATTTT
TRBV28,TRBJ1-2,-,-,CASSVTGSNYGYTF,TGTGCCAGCAGTGTAACAGGCTCTAACTATGGCTACACCTTC
TRBV10-3,TRBJ1-5,-,-,CAISERGDVSNQPQHF,TGTGCCATCAGTGAGAGGGGGGACGTTAGCAATCAGCCCCAGCATTTT
TRBV5-1,TRBJ1-2,-,-,CASSLATTLDSRLQTF,TGCGCCAGCAGCTTGGCCACAACATTAGACAGCCGGCTTCAGACCTTC
TRBV6-1,TRBJ1-4,-,-,CASSDVGSPGEKLFF,TGTGCCAGCAGTGACGTCGGATCCCCGGGGGAAAAACTGTTTTTT
TRBV6-1,TRBJ2-7,-,TRBD2,CASSEAGLAGTYEQYF,TGTGCCAGCAGTGAAGCTGGACTAGCGGGGACCTACGAGCAGTACTTC
TRBV29-1,TRBJ2-7,-,-,CSVEGDTYEQYF,TGCAGCGTTGAAGGGGACACCTACGAGCAGTACTTC
TRBV16,TRBJ1-2,-,TRBD1,CASSQWTGGAYGYTF,TGTGCCAGCAGCCAATGGACAGGGGGTGCCTATGGCTACACCTTC
TRBV18,TRBJ2-7,-,-,CASSLSKGGTPSYEQYF,TGTGCCAGCTCACTCTCTAAGGGGGGGACCCCTTCCTACGAGCAGTACTTC
TRBV6-5,TRBJ2-7,once,TRBD2,CASSYSGGGEEYEQYF,TGTGCCAGCAGTTACTCGGGCGGGGGGGAGGAGTACGAGCAGTACTTC
TRBV7-2,TRBJ2-7,-,-,CASSYRTLISYEQYF,TGTGCCAGCAGCTATAGGACATTGATCTCCTACGAGCAGTACTTC
TRBV5-5,TRBJ2-2,-,-,CASSPPSLALNTGELFF,TGTGCCAGCAGCCCCCCATCCCTTGCACTGAACACCGGGGAGCTGTTTTTT
TRBV5-1,TRBJ2-7,-,TRBD2,CASSLVSGSSHEQYF,TGCGCCAGCAGCTTGGTTAGCGGGAGTTCCCACGAGCAGTACTTC
TRBV2,TRBJ2-4,-,TRBD2,CASSEAVTRGLAGTLAKNIQYF,TGTGCCAGCAGTGAAGCTGTGACGCGAGGACTAGCGGGGACCTTAGCCAAAAACATTCAGTACTTC
TRBV28,TRBJ2-3,-,-,CASSLNSPTDTQYF,TGTGCCAGCAGTTTGAACAGCCCCACAGATACGCAGTATTTT
TRBV10-3,TRBJ2-7,once,-,CAISDNTHEQYF,TGTGCCATCTCGGACAATACGCACGAGCAGTACTTC
TRBV4-1,TRBJ2-7,-,-,CASSQQGGASYEQYF,TGCGCCAGCAGCCAACAGGGGGGGGCGAGCTACGAGCAGTACTTC
TRBV25-1,TRBJ2-4,-,-,CASSVWGEKNIQYF,TGTGCCAGCAGTGTATGGGGGGAGAAAAACATTCAGTACTTC
TRBV6-6,TRBJ2-3,-,-,CATLADGAFTDTQYF,TGTGCCACCCTCGCGGACGGGGCCTTTACAGATACGCAGTATTTT
TRBV28,TRBJ1-5,-,TRBD1,CASSSDRDDNQPQHF,TGTGCCAGCAGTTCGGACAGGGACGACAATCAGCCCCAGCATTTT
TRBV13,TRBJ2-1,-,TRBD1,CASSRDRENNEQFF,TGTGCCAGCAGCCGGGACAGGGAAAACAATGAGCAGTTCTTC
TRBV11-2,TRBJ2-2,-,TRBD2,CASSLARSGKGGELFF,TGTGCCAGCAGCTTAGCCCGGAGCGGGAAGGGCGGGGAGCTGTTTTTT
TRBV7-6,TRBJ2-7,-,TRBD2,CASSKATSGRFDEQYF,TGTGCCAGCAGCAAAGCGACTAGCGGGAGGTTCGACGAGCAGTACTTC